This TCR beta chain originates from a study of cytomegalovirus exposure and HLA in healthy donors. The wider study: The Caucasian-associated ancestry cluster held 65% to 90% of a few hundred genotyped donors. Whole-study results and caveats: Per a later analysis, about 15,000 TCR beta sequences showed association with HLA alleles at 0.05 false discovery rate.

CDR1 is ENHRY, CDR2 SYGVKD, per germline. Trimming cost V 5 bases and J 2 bases; bases outside gene matches: 5. This CDR3 has 15 amino acids. The PCR contained 60 Vbeta and 13 Jbeta primers. Authors' methods: A follow-up analysis tallied about 80 million unique TCR beta chains, approximately 10 million shared. Sequencing used immunoSEQ multiplex PCR; TCRdb keeps in-frame clones, though not all of them. V, J and clone size are those of that table, while D and trimming were read from the DNA. The data show some 96,000 clones, 76% seen once. Points on this clone: What it recognizes is unknown.

The sequence was obtained from a man aged 35-49 years in good health and CMV-seronegative. Sequenced: PBMCs. The chain employs TRBV10-3 and TRBJ2-1; TRBD1 aligns across 8 bases. CDR3 region: CAISPQGDPYNEQFF. In nucleotides, the CDR3 is TGTGCCATCAGTCCACAGGGGGACCCCTACAATGAGCAGTTCTTC.